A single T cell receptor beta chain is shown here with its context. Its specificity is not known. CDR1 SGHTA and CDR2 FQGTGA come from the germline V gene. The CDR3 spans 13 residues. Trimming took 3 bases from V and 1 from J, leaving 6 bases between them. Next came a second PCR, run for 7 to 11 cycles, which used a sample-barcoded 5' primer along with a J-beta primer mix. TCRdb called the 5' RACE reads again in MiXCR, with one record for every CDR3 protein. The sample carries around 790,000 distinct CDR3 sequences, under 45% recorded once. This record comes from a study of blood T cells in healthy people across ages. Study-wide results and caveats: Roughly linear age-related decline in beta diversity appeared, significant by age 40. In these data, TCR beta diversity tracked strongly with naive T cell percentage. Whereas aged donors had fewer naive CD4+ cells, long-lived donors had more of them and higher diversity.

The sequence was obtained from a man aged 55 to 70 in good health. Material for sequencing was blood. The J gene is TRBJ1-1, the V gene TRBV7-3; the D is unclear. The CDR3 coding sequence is TGTGCCAGCAGCTTTGAGGGGAACACTGAAGCTTTCTTT. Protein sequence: CASSFEGNTEAFF.